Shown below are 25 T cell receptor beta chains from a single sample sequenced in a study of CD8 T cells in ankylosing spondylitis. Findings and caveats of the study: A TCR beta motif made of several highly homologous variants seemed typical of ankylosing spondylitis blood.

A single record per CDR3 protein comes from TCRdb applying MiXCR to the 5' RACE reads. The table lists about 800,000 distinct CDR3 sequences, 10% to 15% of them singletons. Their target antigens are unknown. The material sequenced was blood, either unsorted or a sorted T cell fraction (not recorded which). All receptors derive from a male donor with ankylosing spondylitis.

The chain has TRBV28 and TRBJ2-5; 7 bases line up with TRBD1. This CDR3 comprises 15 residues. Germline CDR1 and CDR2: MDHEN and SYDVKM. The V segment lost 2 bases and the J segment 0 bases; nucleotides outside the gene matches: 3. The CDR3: CASSLLTGDQETQYF. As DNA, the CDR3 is TGTGCCAGCAGTTTACTTACAGGGGACCAAGAGACCCAGTACTTC.

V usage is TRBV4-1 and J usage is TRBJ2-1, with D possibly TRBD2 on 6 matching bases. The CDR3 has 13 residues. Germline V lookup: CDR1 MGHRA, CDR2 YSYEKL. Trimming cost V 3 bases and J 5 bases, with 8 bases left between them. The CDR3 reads CASSQPGDNEQFF. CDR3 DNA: TGCGCCAGCAGCCAGCCGGGAGACAATGAGCAGTTCTTC.

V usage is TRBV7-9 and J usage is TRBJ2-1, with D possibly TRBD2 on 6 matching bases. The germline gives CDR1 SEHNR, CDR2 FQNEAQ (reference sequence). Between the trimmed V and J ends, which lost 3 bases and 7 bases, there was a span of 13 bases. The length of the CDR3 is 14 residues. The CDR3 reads CASSFSGVENEQFF. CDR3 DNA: TGTGCCAGCAGCTTCTCGGGAGTTGAAAATGAGCAGTTCTTC. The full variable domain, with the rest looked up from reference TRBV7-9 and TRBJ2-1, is DTGVSQNPRHKITKRGQNVTFRCDPISEHNRLYWYRQTLGQGPEFLTYFQNEAQLEKSRLLSDRFSAERPKGSFSTLEIQRTEQGDSAMYLCASSFSGVENEQFFGPGTRLTVL.

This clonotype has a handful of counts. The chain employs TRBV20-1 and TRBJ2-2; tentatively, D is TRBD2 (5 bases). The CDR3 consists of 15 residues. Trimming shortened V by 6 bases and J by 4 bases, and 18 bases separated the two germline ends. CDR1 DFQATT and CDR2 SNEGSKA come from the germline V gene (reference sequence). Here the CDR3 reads CSAWEPSGLTGELFF. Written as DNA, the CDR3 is TGCAGTGCCTGGGAACCGAGCGGACTCACCGGGGAGCTGTTTTTT.

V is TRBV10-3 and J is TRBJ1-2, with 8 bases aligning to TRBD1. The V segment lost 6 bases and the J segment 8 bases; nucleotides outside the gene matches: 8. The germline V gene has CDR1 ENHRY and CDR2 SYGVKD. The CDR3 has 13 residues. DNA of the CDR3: TGTGCCATCAGGGGACAGGCCTCGGGAGGCTACACCTTC. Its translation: CAIRGQASGGYTF.

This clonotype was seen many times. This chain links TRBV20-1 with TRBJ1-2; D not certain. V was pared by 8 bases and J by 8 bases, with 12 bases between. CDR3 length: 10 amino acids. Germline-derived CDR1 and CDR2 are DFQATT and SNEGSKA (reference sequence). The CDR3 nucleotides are TGCAGTACCGGGAGTGGAGGCTACACCTTC. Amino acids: CSTGSGGYTF.

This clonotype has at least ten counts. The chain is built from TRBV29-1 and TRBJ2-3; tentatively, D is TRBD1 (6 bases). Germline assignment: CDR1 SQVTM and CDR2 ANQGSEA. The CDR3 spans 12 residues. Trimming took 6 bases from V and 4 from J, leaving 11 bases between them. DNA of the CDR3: TGCAGCGTGGGGGACACCGCAGATACGCAGTATTTT. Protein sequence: CSVGDTADTQYF.

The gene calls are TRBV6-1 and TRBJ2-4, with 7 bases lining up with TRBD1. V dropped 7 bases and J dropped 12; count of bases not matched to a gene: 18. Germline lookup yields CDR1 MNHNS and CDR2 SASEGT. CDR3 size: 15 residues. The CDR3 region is CASIQSGTAGSDQYF. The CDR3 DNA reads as TGTGCCAGCATACAATCCGGGACAGCAGGGTCGGATCAGTACTTC.

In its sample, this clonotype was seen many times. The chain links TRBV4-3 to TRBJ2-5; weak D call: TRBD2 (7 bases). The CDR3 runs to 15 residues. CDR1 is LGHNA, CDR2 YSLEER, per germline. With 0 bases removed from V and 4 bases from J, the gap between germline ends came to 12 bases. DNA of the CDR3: TGCGCCAGCAGCCAAGATTTAGGGGGGGGAGAGACCCAGTACTTC. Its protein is CASSQDLGGGETQYF.

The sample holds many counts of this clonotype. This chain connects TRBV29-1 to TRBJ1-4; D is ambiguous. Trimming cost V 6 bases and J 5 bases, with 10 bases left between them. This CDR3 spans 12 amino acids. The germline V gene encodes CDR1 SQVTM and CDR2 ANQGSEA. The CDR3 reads CSVIGLNEKLFF. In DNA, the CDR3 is TGCAGCGTCATAGGACTGAATGAAAAACTGTTTTTT.

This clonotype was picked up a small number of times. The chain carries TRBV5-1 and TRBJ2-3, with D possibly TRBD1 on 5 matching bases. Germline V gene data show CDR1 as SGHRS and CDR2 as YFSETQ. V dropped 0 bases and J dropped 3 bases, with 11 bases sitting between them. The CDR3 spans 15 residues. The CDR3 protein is CASSLVGVATDTQYF. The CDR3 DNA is TGCGCCAGCAGCTTGGTAGGGGTGGCGACAGATACGCAGTATTTT.

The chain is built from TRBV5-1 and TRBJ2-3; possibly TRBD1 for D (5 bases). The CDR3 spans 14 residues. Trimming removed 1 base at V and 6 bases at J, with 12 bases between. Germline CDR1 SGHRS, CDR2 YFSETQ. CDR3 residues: CASSLLGARDTQYF. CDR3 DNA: TGCGCCAGCAGCTTGTTAGGGGCGCGGGATACGCAGTATTTT.

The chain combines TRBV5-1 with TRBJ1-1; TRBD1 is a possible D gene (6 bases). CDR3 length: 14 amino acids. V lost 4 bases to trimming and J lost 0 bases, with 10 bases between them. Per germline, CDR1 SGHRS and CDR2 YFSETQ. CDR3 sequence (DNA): TGCGCCAGCAGCAAGGACAGCATGAACACTGAAGCTTTCTTT. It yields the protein CASSKDSMNTEAFF.

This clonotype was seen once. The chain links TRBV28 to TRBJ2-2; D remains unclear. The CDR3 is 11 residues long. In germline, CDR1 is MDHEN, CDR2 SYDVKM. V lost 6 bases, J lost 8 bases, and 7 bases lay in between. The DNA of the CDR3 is TGTGCCAGCAGATCGGCTGGGGAGCTGTTTTTT. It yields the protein CASRSAGELFF.

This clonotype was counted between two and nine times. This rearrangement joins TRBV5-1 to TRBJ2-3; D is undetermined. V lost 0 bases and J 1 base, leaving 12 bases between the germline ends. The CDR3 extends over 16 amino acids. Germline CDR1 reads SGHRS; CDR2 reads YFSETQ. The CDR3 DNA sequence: TGCGCCAGCAGCTTGGGCCGGGCCCCAGGCACAGATACGCAGTATTTT. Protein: CASSLGRAPGTDTQYF.

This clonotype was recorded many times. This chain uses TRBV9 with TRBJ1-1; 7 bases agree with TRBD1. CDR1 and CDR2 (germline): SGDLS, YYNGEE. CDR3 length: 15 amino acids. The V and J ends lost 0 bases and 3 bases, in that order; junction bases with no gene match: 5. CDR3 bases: TGTGCCAGCAGCGTAGGTCAGGGGGTGGACACTGAAGCTTTCTTT. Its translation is CASSVGQGVDTEAFF.

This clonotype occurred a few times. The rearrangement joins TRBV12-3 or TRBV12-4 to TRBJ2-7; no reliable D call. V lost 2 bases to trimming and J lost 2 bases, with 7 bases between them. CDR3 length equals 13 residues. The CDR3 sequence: CASSLISPYEQYF. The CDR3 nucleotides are TGTGCCAGCAGTTTAATAAGCCCCTACGAGCAGTACTTC.

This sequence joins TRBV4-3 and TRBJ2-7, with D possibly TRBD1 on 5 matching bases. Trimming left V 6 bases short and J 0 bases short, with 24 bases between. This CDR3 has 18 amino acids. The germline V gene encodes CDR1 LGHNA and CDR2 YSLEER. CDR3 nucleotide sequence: TGCGCCAGCAGGCACAGTACTACCGGCAGGGCAAGCTCCTACGAGCAGTACTTC. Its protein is CASRHSTTGRASSYEQYF.

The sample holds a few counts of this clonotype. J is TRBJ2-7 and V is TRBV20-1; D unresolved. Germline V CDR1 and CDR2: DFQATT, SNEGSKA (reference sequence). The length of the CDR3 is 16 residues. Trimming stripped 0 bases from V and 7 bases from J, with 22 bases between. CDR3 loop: CSARDFSTAVVGEQYF. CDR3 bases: TGCAGTGCTAGAGATTTTAGCACGGCCGTGGTAGGGGAGCAGTACTTC.

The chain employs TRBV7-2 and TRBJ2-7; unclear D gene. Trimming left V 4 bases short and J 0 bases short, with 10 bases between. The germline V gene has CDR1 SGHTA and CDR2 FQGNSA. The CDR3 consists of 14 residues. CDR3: CASSSFRSSYEQYF. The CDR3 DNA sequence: TGTGCCAGCAGCTCCTTTAGGAGCTCCTACGAGCAGTACTTC.

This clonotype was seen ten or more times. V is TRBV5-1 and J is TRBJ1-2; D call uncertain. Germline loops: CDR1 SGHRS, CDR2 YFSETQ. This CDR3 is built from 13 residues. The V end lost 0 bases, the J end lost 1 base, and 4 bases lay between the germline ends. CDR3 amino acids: CASSLASNYGYTF. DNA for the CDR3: TGCGCCAGCAGCTTGGCCAGTAACTATGGCTACACCTTC. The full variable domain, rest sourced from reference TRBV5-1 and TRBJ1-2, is KAGVTQTPRYLIKTRGQQVTLSCSPISGHRSVSWYQQTPGQGLQFLFEYFSETQRNKGNFPGRFSGRQFSNSRSEMNVSTLELGDSALYLCASSLASNYGYTFGSGTRLTVV.

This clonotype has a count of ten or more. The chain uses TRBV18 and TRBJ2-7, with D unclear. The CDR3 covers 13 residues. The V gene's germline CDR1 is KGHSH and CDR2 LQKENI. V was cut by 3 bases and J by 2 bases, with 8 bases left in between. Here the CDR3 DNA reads TGTGCCAGCTCACCCCCGTCCCCCTACGAGCAGTACTTC. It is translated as CASSPPSPYEQYF.

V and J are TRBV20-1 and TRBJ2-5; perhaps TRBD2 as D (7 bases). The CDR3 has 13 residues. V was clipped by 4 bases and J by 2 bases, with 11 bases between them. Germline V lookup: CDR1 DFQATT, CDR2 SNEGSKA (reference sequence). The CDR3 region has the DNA TGCAGTGCTATAAGGGGGGGTCAAGAGACCCAGTACTTC. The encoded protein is CSAIRGGQETQYF.

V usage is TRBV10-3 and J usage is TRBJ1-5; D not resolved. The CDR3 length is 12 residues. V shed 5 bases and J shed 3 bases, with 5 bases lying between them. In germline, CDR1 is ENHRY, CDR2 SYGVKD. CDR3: CAISNTNQPQHF. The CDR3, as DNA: TGTGCCATCAGTAACACCAATCAGCCCCAGCATTTT.

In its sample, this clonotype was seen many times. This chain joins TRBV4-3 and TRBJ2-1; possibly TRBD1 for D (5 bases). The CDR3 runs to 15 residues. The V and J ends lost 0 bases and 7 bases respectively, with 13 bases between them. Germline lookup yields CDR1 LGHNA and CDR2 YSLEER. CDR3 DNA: TGCGCCAGCAGCCAAGAAGCCAGGGTGGGGAATGAGCAGTTCTTC. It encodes CASSQEARVGNEQFF.